Sequencing of this T cell receptor (beta chain) was carried out in a study of blood T cell repertoires in COVID-19. Study context: Acute and convalescent COVID-19 specimens originated in the United States, Italy and Spain. Sources were T cells, B-cell-depleted T cells, or PBMCs; the material itself was cDNA or gDNA.

A Seattle source enrolled patients during active infection and followed them longitudinally. This CDR3 has 15 amino acids. Germline CDR1 and CDR2: LNHDA and SQIVND (reference sequence). With 8 bases clipped from V and 3 bases from J, the junction kept 9 bases outside the gene matches. Per the original methods: Reference gene primer amplification gave nucleated cell count estimates. Sequenced by immunoSEQ multiplex PCR; TCRdb stores in-frame clones only, minus some. That table is the source of V, J and clone size, and D and trimming were worked out from the DNA. This repertoire shows about 150,000 clones, 83% found once; its top ten account for around 10%.

The sequence was obtained from a woman aged 60-75 years with COVID-19, enrolled during active disease. The sequenced sample consisted of peripheral blood. The rearrangement joins TRBV19 to TRBJ2-1, with TRBD1 matching over 8 bases. The CDR3 DNA reads as TGTGCCAGTCAAACTACGGGACAGGTCTACAATGAGCAGTTCTTC. The encoded protein is CASQTTGQVYNEQFF.